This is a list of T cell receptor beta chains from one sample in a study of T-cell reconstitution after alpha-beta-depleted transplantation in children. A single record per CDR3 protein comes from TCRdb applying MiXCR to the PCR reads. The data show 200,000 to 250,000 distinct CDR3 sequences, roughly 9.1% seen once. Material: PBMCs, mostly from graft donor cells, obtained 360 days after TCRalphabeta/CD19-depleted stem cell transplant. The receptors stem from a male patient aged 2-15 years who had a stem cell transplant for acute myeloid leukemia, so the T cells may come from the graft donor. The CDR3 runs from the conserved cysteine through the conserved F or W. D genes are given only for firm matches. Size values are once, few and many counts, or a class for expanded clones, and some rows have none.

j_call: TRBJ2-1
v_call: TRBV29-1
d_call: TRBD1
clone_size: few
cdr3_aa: CSGRDRGKGFGYEQFF
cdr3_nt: TGCAGCGGGCGGGACAGGGGGAAAGGATTTGGGTATGAGCAGTTCTTC

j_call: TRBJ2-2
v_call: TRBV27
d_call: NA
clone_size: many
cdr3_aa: CASSFWGRPGELFF
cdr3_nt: TGTGCCAGCAGTTTTTGGGGGCGCCCCGGGGAGCTGTTTTTT

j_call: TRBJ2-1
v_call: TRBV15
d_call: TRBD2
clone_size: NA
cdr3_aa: CATSLAGDEQFF
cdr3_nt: TGTGCCACCAGCCTAGCGGGCGATGAGCAGTTCTTC

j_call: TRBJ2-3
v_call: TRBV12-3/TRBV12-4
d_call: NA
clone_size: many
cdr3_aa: CASSSWDTQYF
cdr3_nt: TGTGCCAGCAGTTCGTGGGATACGCAGTATTTT

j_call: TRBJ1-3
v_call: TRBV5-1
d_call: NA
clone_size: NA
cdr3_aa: CASSLGSGSGNTIYF
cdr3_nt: TGCGCCAGCAGCTTGGGATCAGGCTCTGGAAACACCATATATTTT

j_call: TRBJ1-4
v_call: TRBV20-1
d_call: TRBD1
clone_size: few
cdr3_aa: CSATRTGSGNEKLFF
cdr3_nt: TGCAGTGCCACAAGGACAGGGTCCGGTAATGAAAAACTGTTTTTT

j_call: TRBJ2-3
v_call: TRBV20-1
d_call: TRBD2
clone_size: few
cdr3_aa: CSASRTSGSSDTQYF
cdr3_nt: TGCAGTGCTTCCCGGACTAGCGGGTCCTCAGATACGCAGTATTTT

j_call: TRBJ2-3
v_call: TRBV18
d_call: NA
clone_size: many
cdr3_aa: CASSPTQPTDTQYF
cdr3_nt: TGTGCCAGCTCACCAACACAGCCCACAGATACGCAGTATTTT

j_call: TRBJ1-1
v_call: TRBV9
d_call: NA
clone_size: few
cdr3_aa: CASSVVVEFNTEAFF
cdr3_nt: TGTGCCAGCAGCGTAGTGGTGGAATTCAACACTGAAGCTTTCTTT

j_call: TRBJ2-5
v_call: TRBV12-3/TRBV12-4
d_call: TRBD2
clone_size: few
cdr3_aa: CASSFLRVAGRTQYF
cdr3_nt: TGTGCCAGCAGTTTCCTGAGGGTAGCGGGCCGGACCCAGTACTTC

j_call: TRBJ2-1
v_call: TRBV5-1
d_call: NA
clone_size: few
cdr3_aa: CASGVVAGDEQFF
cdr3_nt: TGCGCCTCCGGGGTAGTAGCCGGGGACGAGCAGTTCTTC

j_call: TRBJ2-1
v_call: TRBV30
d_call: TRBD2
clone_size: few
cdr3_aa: CAWSWGRAPYNEQFF
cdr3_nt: TGTGCCTGGAGTTGGGGGAGGGCCCCCTACAATGAGCAGTTCTTC

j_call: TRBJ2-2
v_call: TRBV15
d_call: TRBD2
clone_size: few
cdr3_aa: CATSPLAGVTGELFF
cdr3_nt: TGTGCCACCAGCCCCCTAGCGGGAGTTACCGGGGAGCTGTTTTTT

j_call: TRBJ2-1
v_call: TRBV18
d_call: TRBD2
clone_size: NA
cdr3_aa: CASSPSPLAAPNEQFF
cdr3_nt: TGTGCCAGCTCACCAAGTCCACTAGCGGCGCCCAATGAGCAGTTCTTC

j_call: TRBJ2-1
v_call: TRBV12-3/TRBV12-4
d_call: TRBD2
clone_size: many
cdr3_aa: CASSFSGGYNEQFF
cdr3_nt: TGTGCCAGCAGTTTTAGCGGGGGCTACAATGAGCAGTTCTTC

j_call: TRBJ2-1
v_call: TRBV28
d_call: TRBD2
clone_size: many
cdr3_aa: CASRDTSGGGDEQFF
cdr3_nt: TGTGCCAGCAGGGATACTAGCGGGGGAGGAGATGAGCAGTTCTTC

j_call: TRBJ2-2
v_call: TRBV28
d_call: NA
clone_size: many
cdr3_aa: CASSLSPFQAGELFF
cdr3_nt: TGTGCCAGCAGTTTGTCCCCATTCCAGGCCGGGGAGCTGTTTTTT

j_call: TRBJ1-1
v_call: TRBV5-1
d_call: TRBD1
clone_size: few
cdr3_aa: CASSFDRGGNTEAFF
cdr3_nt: TGCGCCAGCAGCTTCGACAGGGGGGGAAACACTGAAGCTTTCTTT

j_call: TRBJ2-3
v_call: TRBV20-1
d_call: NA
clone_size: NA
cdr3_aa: CSARGQAADTQYF
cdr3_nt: TGCAGTGCTAGAGGTCAGGCCGCAGATACGCAGTATTTT

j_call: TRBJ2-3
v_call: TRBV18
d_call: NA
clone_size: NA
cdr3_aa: CASSPIDAVANFDTQYF
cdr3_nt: TGTGCCAGCTCACCAATCGACGCGGTAGCAAACTTCGATACGCAGTATTTT

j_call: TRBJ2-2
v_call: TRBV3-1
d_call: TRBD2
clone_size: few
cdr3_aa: CASSQDPPGTSVTGELFF
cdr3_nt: TGTGCCAGCAGCCAAGACCCTCCCGGGACTAGCGTGACCGGGGAGCTGTTTTTT

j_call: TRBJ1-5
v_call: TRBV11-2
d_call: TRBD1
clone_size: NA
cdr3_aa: CASSFGTGGSNQPQHF
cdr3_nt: TGTGCCAGCAGCTTTGGGACAGGGGGCAGCAATCAGCCCCAGCATTTT

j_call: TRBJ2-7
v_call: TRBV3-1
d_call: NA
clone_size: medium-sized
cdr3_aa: CASSLSRSYEQYF
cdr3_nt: TGTGCCAGCAGCCTCAGCAGGAGCTACGAGCAGTACTTC

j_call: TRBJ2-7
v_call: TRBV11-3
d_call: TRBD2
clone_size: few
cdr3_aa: CASRYIRDYSYEQYF
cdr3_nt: TGTGCCAGCAGGTACATCCGGGACTACTCCTACGAGCAGTACTTC

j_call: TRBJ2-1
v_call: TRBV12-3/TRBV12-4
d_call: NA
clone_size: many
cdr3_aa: CASAAPNEQFF
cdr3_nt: TGTGCCAGTGCGGCTCCCAATGAGCAGTTCTTC

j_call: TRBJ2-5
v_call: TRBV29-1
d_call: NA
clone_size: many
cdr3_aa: CSVVSRLEGETQYF
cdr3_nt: TGCAGCGTTGTATCCCGTCTAGAAGGGGAGACCCAGTACTTC

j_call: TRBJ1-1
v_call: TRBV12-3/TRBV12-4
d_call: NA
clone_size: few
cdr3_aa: CASSDRIDTEAFF
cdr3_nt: TGTGCCAGCAGCGACAGGATTGACACTGAAGCTTTCTTT

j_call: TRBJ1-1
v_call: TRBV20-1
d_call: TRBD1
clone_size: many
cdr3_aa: CSARGTGNTEAFF
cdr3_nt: TGCAGTGCTAGAGGGACAGGGAACACTGAAGCTTTCTTT

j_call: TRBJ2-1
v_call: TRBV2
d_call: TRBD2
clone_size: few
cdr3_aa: CASSRRGLAPAGDNNEQFF
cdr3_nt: TGTGCCAGCAGCCGAAGGGGACTAGCCCCGGCGGGGGACAACAATGAGCAGTTCTTC

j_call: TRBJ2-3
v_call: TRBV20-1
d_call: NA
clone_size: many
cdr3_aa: CSAFDSTLDTDTQYF
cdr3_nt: TGCAGTGCTTTTGACAGTACCCTAGACACAGATACGCAGTATTTT

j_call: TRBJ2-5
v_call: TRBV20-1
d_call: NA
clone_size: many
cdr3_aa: CSASGSSETQYF
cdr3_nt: TGCAGTGCTAGCGGGAGTTCCGAGACCCAGTACTTC

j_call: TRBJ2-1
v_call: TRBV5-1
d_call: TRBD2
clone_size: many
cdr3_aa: CASSLYTSVEQFF
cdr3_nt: TGCGCCAGCAGCCTGTATACTAGCGTAGAGCAGTTCTTC

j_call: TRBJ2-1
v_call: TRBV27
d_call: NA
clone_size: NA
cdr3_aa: CASSFGDRGRTSGGALHEQFF
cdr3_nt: TGTGCCAGCAGTTTTGGGGACAGGGGGCGAACTAGCGGGGGGGCGTTACATGAGCAGTTCTTC

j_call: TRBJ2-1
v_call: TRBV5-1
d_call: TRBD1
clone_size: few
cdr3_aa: CASSFLGDRVDEQFF
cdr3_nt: TGCGCCAGCAGCTTTCTAGGGGACAGGGTGGATGAGCAGTTCTTC

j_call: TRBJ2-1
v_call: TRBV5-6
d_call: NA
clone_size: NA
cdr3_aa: CASSYLRGLHNEQFF
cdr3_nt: TGTGCCAGCAGCTACCTACGGGGGTTACACAATGAGCAGTTCTTC

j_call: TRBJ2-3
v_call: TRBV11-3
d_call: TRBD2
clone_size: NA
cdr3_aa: CASSLGPGLVTDTQYF
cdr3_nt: TGTGCCAGCAGCTTAGGACCGGGACTAGTGACAGATACGCAGTATTTT

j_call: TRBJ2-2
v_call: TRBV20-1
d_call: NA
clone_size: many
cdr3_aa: CSATPVANTGELFF
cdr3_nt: TGCAGTGCTACCCCCGTCGCGAACACCGGGGAGCTGTTTTTT

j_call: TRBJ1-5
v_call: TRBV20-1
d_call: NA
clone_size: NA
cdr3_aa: CSATKGGGNQPQHF
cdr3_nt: TGCAGTGCAACCAAGGGGGGCGGCAATCAGCCCCAGCATTTT

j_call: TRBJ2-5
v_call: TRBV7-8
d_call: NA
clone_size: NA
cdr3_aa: CASSFRGAIQETQYF
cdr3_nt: TGTGCCAGCAGCTTTCGTGGGGCGATCCAAGAGACCCAGTACTTC